Below, one T cell receptor (beta chain) is given with its context. Which antigen it targets is not known. Nothing much larger sits one base from this clone, and base qualities are not available. The data belong to a study of vaccination and CD4 T cells after COVID-19 (dated by TCRdb to between 2020 and 2023). At the level of the whole study: Every convalescent patient had a positive nasal swab PCR test for SARS-CoV-2, with mild disease in 9 or 10 patients and severe disease in one. In the convalescent cohort there were six males and four females, among whom were two Hispanic individuals, seven Caucasians, two Asians and one multiracial person. Participants received two doses of either the Pfizer-BioNTech BNT162b2 vaccine (n=8) or the Moderna mRNA-1273 vaccine (n=2). Post-COVID blood samples from convalescent patients were collected a median of roughly 100 days after diagnosis, with a range of about 30 to 170 days. Post-vaccine blood samples were taken a median of roughly 75 days after the second vaccine dose, with a range of roughly 14 to 250 days. Culture stimuli were overlapping spike peptide pools from SARS-CoV-2 and from the common cold coronaviruses HCoV-NL63, HCoV-OC43 and HCoV-229E. Control cultures received a CEFX viral epitope pool as the positive control, an HIV-1 Nef peptide pool as the negative control, or no peptide. In around 9 COVID-19 convalescent patients and a handful of infection-naive healthy vaccine recipients, researchers compared the spike-specific CD4+ TCR repertoire from before mRNA vaccination with the repertoire from after. What the authors observed across the whole study: In convalescent patients, a median 86.3% of post-vaccine SARS-CoV-2-reactive clones were detected only after vaccination, and vaccine-specific priming was suggested by this finding. An increase in the median number of SARS-CoV-2-reactive clonotypes from approximately 20 after infection to about 39 after vaccination was observed, but the change was not found to be significant. Of the vaccine-specific clones found in convalescent patients, nearly all (304 of 307) were mono-reactive for SARS-CoV-2 spike instead of being cross-reactive with common cold coronaviruses. The number of convalescent patients in the study was relatively small, and the study did not examine early timepoints following natural infection.

Read against the paper, the sample's treatment or condition label means: 10-day PBMC culture with coronavirus spike peptide pools or control peptides (ViraFEST assay). The ViraFEST assay, used in the study, expanded antigen-specific T cells with peptide pools and then identified the expanded clonotypes through TCR sequencing. Positive SARS-CoV-2 PCR tests in the convalescent patients dated from March to December 2020, before Alpha, Beta and Delta variants emerged in the United States. PBMCs were cultured at fewer than 2.5 million per well in IMDM supplemented with roughly 5% human AB serum and about 10 IU/ml IL-2, with about 10 ug/ml peptide pools added. Half of the culture medium was replaced with fresh IL-2-containing medium on days 3 and 7. After 10 days of culture, CD4+ T cells were isolated by negative selection using the EasySep CD4+ T cell isolation kit. Ficoll-Paque Plus gradient centrifugation was used to isolate PBMCs from whole blood, and the isolated PBMCs were then either used fresh or cryopreserved at -140C. Culture conditions were generally each tested in triplicate wells.

The method behind the library was PCR. TCR sequencing of DNA from cultured CD4+ T cells used the Oncomine TCR Beta short-read assay at the Johns Hopkins FTIC core. The QIAamp micro DNA kit was used to extract genomic DNA from the cultured CD4+ T cells. The Oncomine TCR Beta libraries from cultured CD4+ T cells were pooled using unique dual indexes and then sequenced on an Illumina iSeq 100. For the original study's pipeline: Non-productive sequences were removed, and CDR3s that did not start with C, did not end with F or W, or were shorter than 7 amino acids were discarded. The MANAFEST web application identified antigen-specific clonotypes by comparing peptide-stimulated wells against reference wells and other culture wells. To be called positive, a clone needed an FDR below 0.05, an odds ratio above 5, and a productive frequency above 0.1% in at least two of three replicate wells. Cross-reactive clonotypes were defined as significantly expanded in both SARS-CoV-2 spike wells and at least one common cold coronavirus spike condition. CDR3 homology was assessed with Levenshtein distances (stringdist) and unrooted phylogenetic trees (ape) in R version 3.6.1. The public sequencing data were trimmed at Q25 with fastp and processed into clonotypes with MiXCR by TCRdb, which kept only in-frame beta chains. Records with the same CDR3 protein are collapsed into one entry carrying the most frequent genes and DNA. TCRdb, not the authors, supplied the V and J calls. In this sample the table shows over 14,000 distinct CDR3 sequences, about 73% of which occur a single time. Under 13% of the sample rests with the top ten.

CDR1 and CDR2 were assigned from the germline V gene as SGHTA and FQGNSA. Trimming removed 0 bases from V and 3 bases from J; the gene matches leave 1 base unexplained. Its CDR3 holds 15 amino acids, cysteine through phenylalanine. The entry retains the CDR3 DNA only, 45 bases that are in frame from base 1. Rearrangement joined TRBV7-2 to TRBJ2-7; 11 bases in the middle match TRBD1. The clonotype was recovered from a human donor who had recovered from COVID-19. The sequenced sample was CD4+ T cells from blood, cultured in vitro. The nucleotide sequence is TGTGCCAGCAGCTTAGCTGGGACAGGGGGCTACGAGCAGTACTTC. This translates into CASSLAGTGGYEQYF.